This T cell receptor (beta chain) appears in the sequencing data of a study of blood T cell repertoires in COVID-19. Produced via immunoSEQ multiplex PCR; TCRdb's table is partial and in-frame only. The data show 70,000 or so clones, with 90% to 95% seen just once and nearly 8.5% held by the top ten. V was cut by 1 base and J by 3 bases, with 13 bases left in between. CDR1 is LGHNA and CDR2 is YSLEER in the germline V gene. CDR3 length: 15 amino acids. The TCR comes from a human donor in a cohort sampled during active COVID-19. The chain links TRBV4-3 to TRBJ2-7; a possible D gene is TRBD1 (5 bases). Sequenced material: peripheral blood. CDR3 in DNA: TGCGCCAGCAGCCAAGCGTTTGGGCAGGGCTACGAGCAGTACTTC. As protein: CASSQAFGQGYEQYF.